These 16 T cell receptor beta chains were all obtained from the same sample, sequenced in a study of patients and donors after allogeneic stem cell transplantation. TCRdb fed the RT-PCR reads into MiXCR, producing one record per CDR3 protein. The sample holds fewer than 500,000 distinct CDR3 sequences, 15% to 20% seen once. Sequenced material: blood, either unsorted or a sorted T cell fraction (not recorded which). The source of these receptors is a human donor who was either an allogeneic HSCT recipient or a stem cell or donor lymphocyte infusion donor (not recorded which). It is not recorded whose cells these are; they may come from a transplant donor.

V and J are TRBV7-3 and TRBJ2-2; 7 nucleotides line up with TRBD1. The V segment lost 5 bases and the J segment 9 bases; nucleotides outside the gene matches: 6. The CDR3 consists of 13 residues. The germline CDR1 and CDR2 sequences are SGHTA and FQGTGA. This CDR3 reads CASSPQDRRELFF. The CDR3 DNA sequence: TGTGCCAGCAGCCCACAGGACAGGAGGGAGCTGTTTTTT.

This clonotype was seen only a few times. In nucleotides, the CDR3 is TGCAGTGCTTTACTAAGGGGGTACTATAATTCACCCCTCCACTTT. Translating gives CSALLRGYYNSPLHF. The chain uses TRBV20-1 and TRBJ1-6; TRBD1 is a possible D gene (6 bases). V was trimmed by 5 bases and J by 3 bases, leaving 14 bases between them. The CDR3 spans 15 residues. Per germline, CDR1 DFQATT and CDR2 SNEGSKA (reference sequence).

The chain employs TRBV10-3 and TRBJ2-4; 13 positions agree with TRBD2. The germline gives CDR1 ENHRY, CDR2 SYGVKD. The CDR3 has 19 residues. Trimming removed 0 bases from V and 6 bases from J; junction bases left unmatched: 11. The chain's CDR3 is CAISESILGLAGVGNIQYF. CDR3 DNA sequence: TGTGCCATCAGTGAGTCGATTCTCGGACTAGCGGGAGTTGGAAACATTCAGTACTTC.

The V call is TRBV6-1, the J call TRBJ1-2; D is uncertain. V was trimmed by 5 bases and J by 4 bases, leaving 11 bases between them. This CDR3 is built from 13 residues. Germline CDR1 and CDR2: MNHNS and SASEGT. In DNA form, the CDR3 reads TGTGCCAGCAGTCCCGGGAACTCCTATGGCTACACCTTC. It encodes CASSPGNSYGYTF.

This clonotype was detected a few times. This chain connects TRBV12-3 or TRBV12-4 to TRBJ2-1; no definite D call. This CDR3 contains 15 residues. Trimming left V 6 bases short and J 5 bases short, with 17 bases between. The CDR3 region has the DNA TGTGCCAGCAGCGCCGGGTCTTTACTTAACAATGAGCAGTTCTTC. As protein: CASSAGSLLNNEQFF.

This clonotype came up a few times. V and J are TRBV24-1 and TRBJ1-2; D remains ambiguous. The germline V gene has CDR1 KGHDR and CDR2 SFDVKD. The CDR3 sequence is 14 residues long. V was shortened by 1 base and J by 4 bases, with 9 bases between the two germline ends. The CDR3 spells CATSDLGRSYGYTF. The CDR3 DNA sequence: TGTGCCACCAGTGATTTAGGCAGGTCCTATGGCTACACCTTC.

For the CDR3, the DNA is TGTGCCAGCAGTTTTAAGAGGCTGGGGCTCTATGGCTACACCTTC. The encoded protein is CASSFKRLGLYGYTF. The genes are TRBV27 and TRBJ1-2, with a tentative D call TRBD1 (5 bases). This CDR3 has 15 residues. Germline V gives CDR1 MNHEY, CDR2 SMNVEV (reference sequence). The V gene lost 3 bases and the J gene lost 4 bases, with 15 bases spanning the gap.

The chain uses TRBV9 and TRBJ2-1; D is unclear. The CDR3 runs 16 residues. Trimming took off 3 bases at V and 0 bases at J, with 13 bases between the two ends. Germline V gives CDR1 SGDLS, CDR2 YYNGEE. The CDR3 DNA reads TGTGCCAGCAGCGCTGACCAGATGAGCTCCTACAATGAGCAGTTCTTC. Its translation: CASSADQMSSYNEQFF.

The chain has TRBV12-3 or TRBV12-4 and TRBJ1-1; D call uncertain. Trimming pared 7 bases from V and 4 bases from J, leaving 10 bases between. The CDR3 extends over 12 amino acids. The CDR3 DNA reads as TGTGCCAGCACCCTGGGAGGCACTGAAGCTTTCTTT. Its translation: CASTLGGTEAFF.

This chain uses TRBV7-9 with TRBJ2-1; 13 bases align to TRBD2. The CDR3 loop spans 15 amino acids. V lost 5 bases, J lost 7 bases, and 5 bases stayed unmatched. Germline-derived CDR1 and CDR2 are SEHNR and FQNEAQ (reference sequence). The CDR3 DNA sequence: TGTGCCAGCAGCATCGGGACTAGCGGGGTTAATGAGCAGTTCTTC. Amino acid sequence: CASSIGTSGVNEQFF. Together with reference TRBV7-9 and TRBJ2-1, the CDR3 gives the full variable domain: DTGVSQNPRHKITKRGQNVTFRCDPISEHNRLYWYRQTLGQGPEFLTYFQNEAQLEKSRLLSDRFSAERPKGSFSTLEIQRTEQGDSAMYLCASSIGTSGVNEQFFGPGTRLTVL.

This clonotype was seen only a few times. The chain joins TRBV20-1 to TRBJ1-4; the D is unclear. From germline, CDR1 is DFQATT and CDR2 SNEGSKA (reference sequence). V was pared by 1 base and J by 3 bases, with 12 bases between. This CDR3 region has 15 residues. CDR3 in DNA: TGCAGTGCTAGAGTGGAAGGGCAGCCTAATGAAAAACTGTTTTTT. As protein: CSARVEGQPNEKLFF.

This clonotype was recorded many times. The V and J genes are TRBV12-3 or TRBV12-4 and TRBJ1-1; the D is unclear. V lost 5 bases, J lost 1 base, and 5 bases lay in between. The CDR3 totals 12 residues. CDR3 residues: CASSPANTEAFF. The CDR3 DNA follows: TGTGCCAGCAGTCCGGCGAACACTGAAGCTTTCTTT.

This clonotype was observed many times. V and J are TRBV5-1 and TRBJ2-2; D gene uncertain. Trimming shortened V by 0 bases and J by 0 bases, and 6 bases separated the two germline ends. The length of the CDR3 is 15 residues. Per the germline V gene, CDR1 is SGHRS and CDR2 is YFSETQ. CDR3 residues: CASSLVEPNTGELFF. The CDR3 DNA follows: TGCGCCAGCAGCTTGGTCGAGCCGAACACCGGGGAGCTGTTTTTT.

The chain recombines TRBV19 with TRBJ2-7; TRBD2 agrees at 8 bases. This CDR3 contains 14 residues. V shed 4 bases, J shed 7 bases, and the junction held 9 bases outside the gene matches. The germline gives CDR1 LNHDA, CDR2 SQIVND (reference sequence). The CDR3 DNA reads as TGTGCCAGTAGTACCGGGAGGGTTCCGGATGAGCAGTACTTC. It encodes CASSTGRVPDEQYF. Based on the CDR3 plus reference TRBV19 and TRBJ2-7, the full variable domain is DGGITQSPKYLFRKEGQNVTLSCEQNLNHDAMYWYRQDPGQGLRLIYYSQIVNDFQKGDIAEGYSVSREKKESFPLTVTSAQKNPTAFYLCASSTGRVPDEQYFGPGTRLTVT.

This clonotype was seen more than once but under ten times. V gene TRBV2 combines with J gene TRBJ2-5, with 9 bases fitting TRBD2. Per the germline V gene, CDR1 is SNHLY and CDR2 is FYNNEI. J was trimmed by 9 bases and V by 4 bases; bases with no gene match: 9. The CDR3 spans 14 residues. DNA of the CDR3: TGTGCCAGCAGTGGGGCGGGGGGGCCGCTCCCCCAGTACTTC. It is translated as CASSGAGGPLPQYF.

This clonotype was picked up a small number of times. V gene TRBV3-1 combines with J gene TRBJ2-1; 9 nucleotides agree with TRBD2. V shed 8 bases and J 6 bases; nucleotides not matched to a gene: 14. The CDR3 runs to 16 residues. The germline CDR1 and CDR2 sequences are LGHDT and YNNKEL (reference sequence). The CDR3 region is CASGRAGGTMANEQFF. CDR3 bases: TGTGCCAGCGGACGAGCGGGGGGAACGATGGCCAATGAGCAGTTCTTC.